This entry features one TCR beta chain sequence. This clone is a singleton in its sample. Its specific antigen is unknown. Nothing much larger sits one base from this clone, and base qualities are not available. The record originates from a study of T cell responses to AZD1222 COVID-19 vaccine (dated by TCRdb to about 2021). Background on the whole study: A total of 230 to 250 trial participants underwent TCR sequencing, of whom more than 200 had received two doses of AZD1222 and approximately 25 had received two doses of the MenACWY control vaccine. Trial participants were enrolled into age subgroups of 18-55, 56-69 and 70-plus years, which contained approximately 150, 28 and 58 TCR-sequenced participants, respectively.

Study-wide conclusions, independent of this receptor: No day 14 peak-response samples were available, so repertoires were characterized only after the peak T cell response. Participants were mostly white British and included more females than males, and it was suggested by the authors that clonal diversity may have been underestimated. Conclusions about previously exposed vaccinees are limited because only six or seven AZD1222 recipients were SARS-CoV-2 seropositive at baseline. Epitopes outside the regions mutated in the B.1.351 and B.1.1.7 variants were reportedly recognized by nearly half of the unique spike-specific TCRs. The 56-69-year group was small, and its depth increase did not reach significance, likely because of low power. CD4 TCRs associated with the vaccine covered the entire spike protein, and the dominant responses were in regions 160-218 and 743-854. After two AZD1222 doses, both the breadth and the depth of spike-specific TCRs were significantly higher than at day 0 and than in MenACWY recipients.

Reading the label with the study, this specimen's time point is: about 28 days (+/-7) after the second vaccine dose. AZD1222 recipients whose second dose came at about 4 weeks and those whose second dose came at about 12 weeks were combined into one group, since spike-specific TCR depth and breadth did not differ between the two schedules. Vaccinee samples were obtained from the UK trials COV001 and COV002, which included a single-blind randomized controlled phase 2/3 trial of AZD1222 (ChAdOx1 nCoV-19) in healthy adults. For TCRbeta chain sequencing, PBMC samples from trial participants were taken at day 0 and at day 28 after the second dose. The germline V gene encodes CDR1 SGHTS and CDR2 YDEGEE. Including the terminal cysteine and phenylalanine, the CDR3 comprises 15 residues. Just CDR3 DNA is preserved here, 45 bases in frame from base 1. The junction shows trimming of 4 bases on V and 0 bases on J, plus 11 bases between the germline ends.

The CDR3 regions of human TCRbeta chains were analyzed by immunosequencing. Per the authors' processing: TCRs in the repertoires were matched against a reference library of SARS-CoV-2-specific TCRs that had been generated with the MIRA antigen-specificity platform. Breadth was defined as the fraction of unique TCRs that were SARS-CoV-2-associated. Depth was defined as the fraction of total T cells that were SARS-CoV-2-associated. Using the MIRA data, each spike-specific TCR was mapped to the spike region that the TCR reacts to and placed in a CD4 or CD8 class. Log10-transformed breadth and depth values were compared by one-way ANOVA with Sidak's multiple comparisons tests. The immuneACCESS repertoire file appears here via TCRdb, limited to in-frame rearrangements. These files lack a portion of the clones; in checked studies, under half of the deficit traces to unresolved V genes, and the cause of the others is not known. V and J calls and clone size are given by that table; D and trimming were obtained from the DNA. Here the sample has more than 95,000 clones; more than 75% occur a single time. The top ten constitute just over 3.5% of the sample.

The sequencing here drew on peripheral blood, taken 28 days after the second AZD1222 dose. This TCR was sampled from an adult who received the AZD1222 COVID-19 vaccine. This chain is built from TRBV5-8 and TRBJ2-4; the D region may be TRBD1 or TRBD2, each matching 5 bases equally. This receptor carries the CDR3 CASSKGTGAKNIQYF. The DNA sequence reads TGTGCCAGCAGCAAAGGGACGGGAGCCAAAAACATTCAGTACTTC.